This T cell receptor beta chain came from a study of blood T cell repertoires in COVID-19. The CDR3 consists of 12 residues. The V end was cut by 3 bases, the J end by 6 bases, with 9 bases between. Germline CDR1 is ENHRY and CDR2 is SYGVKD. Libraries were prepared by immunoSEQ multiplex PCR; TCRdb keeps only in-frame clonotypes and omits some of them. This table has around 360,000 clones, roughly 86% appearing once. This clonotype originated in a man aged 35 to 55 in a cohort exposed to, infected with or recovered from COVID-19 (not recorded which). The sequenced sample consisted of PBMCs or T cells enriched from blood (not recorded which). The chain links TRBV10-3 to TRBJ2-7, with a possible D match to TRBD2 (5 bases). The DNA of the CDR3 is TGTGCCATCAGTGAATCGGCGGGCGAGCAGTACTTC. Translating it yields CAISESAGEQYF.